The clone carrying this T cell receptor beta chain turned up a few times. Its target is unknown. The method was immunoSEQ multiplex PCR; TCRdb's version includes in-frame clones alone and lacks a portion of them. The sample lists about 200,000 clones, over 60% occurring once. Frozen PBMC stocks contributed about 2.2 micrograms of genomic DNA to the TCR beta libraries. The CDR3 extends over 14 amino acids. Trimming at V came to 4 bases and at J to 2 bases, leaving 3 bases not matched to a gene. CDR1 is SGHNT and CDR2 is YYREEE in the germline V gene (reference sequence). This entry is derived from a study of cytotoxic CD8 clonotypes in ibrutinib-treated CLL. Study summary: Partial responses totalled roughly 24 and complete responses 2; after median roughly 71 months, approximately 15 remained remitted and approximately twelve progressed.

Study-wide results and limits: On treatment, the uncommon public clonotypes contracted or remained stable. Measured clonality at baseline was greater than in age-matched healthy donors and tracked with circulating CD8+ T-cell counts.

The sequence came from a human donor with chronic lymphocytic leukemia. Sample: PBMCs, taken after 24 months of ibrutinib treatment. The chain employs TRBV5-4 and TRBJ2-7; 10 bases are shared with TRBD2. The DNA for the CDR3 is TGTGCCAGCAGCACAGCGGGAGGGCCCTACGAGCAGTACTTC. Encoded protein: CASSTAGGPYEQYF.